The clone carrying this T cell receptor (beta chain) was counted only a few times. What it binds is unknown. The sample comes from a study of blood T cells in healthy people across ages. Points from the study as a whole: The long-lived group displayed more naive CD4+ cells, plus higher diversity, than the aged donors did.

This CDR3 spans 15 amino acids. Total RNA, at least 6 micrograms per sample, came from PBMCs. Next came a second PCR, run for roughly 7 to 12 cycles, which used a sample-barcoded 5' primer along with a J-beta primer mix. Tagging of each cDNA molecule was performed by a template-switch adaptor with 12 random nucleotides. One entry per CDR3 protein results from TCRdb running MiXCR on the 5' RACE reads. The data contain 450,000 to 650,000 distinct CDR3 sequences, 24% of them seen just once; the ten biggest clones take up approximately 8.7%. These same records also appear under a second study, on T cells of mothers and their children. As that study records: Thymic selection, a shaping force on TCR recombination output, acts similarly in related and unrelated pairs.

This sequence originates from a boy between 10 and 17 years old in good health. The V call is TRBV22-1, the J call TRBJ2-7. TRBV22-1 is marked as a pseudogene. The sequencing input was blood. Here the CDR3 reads CPGSAGSIHPYEQYF. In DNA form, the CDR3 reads TGTCCTGGGAGCGCCGGGTCGATCCATCCCTACGAGCAGTACTTC.